The TCR beta chain described here comes from a study of T-cell reconstitution after alpha-beta-depleted transplantation in children. General observations from the study: Among T cells one year after transplant, newly produced cells accounted for most counts and diversity.

For TCRbeta, the library was prepared with unique molecular identifiers. TCRdb analysed the PCR reads with MiXCR anew, one entry per CDR3 protein. The sample consists of about 500,000 distinct CDR3 sequences, 9.5% to 12% of them appearing once. The sample holds a few counts of this clonotype. Its antigen is as yet unknown. This CDR3 spans 16 amino acids. Germline-derived CDR1 and CDR2 are MNHEY and SVGAGI. Trimming stripped 0 bases from V and 8 bases from J, with 17 bases between. The specimen was PBMCs, mostly from graft donor cells, collected 180 days after TCRalphabeta/CD19-depleted stem cell transplant. This TCR was recovered from a female patient under 10 years old who had a stem cell transplant for aplastic anemia, so the T cells may come from the graft donor. The genes are TRBV6-5 and TRBJ2-1; weak D call: TRBD2 (5 bases). This chain's CDR3 is CASSYSMSASIHEQFF. The DNA for the CDR3 is TGTGCCAGCAGTTACTCGATGTCGGCTAGCATCCATGAGCAGTTCTTC.